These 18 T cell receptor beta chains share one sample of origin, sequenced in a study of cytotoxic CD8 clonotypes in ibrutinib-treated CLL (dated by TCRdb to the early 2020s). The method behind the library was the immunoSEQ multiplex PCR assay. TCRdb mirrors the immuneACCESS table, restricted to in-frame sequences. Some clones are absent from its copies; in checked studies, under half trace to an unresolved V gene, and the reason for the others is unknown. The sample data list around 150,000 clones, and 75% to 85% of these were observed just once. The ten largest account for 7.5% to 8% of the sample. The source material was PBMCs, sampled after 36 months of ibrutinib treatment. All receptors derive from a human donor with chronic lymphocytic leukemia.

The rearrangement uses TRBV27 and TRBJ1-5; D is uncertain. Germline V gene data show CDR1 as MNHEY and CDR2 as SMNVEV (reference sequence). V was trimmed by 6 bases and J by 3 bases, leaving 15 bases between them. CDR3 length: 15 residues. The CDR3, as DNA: TGTGCCAGCAGACCGGGGTTGGGATTCAATCAGCCCCAGCATTTT. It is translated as CASRPGLGFNQPQHF.

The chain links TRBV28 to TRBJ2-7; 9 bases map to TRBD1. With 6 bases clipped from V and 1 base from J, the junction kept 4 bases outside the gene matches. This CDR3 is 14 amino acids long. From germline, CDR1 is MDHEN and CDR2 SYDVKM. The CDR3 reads CASRPTGGSYEQYF. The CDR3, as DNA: TGTGCCAGCAGGCCGACAGGGGGATCCTACGAGCAGTACTTC. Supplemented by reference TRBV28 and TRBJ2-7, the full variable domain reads DVKVTQSSRYLVKRTGEKVFLECVQDMDHENMFWYRQDPGLGLRLIYFSYDVKMKEKGDIPEGYSVSREKKERFSLILESASTNQTSMYLCASRPTGGSYEQYFGPGTRLTVT.

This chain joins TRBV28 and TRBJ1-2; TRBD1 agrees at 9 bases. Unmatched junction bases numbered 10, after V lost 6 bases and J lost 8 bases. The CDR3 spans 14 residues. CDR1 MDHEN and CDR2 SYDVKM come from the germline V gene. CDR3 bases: TGTGCCAGCAGCCCATCCGGGACAGGGTGGGGCTACACCTTC. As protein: CASSPSGTGWGYTF.

In nucleotides, the CDR3 is TGCGCCAGCAGCCAGTCCCAGGGTCGGGTTTTTGGGGCTGAAGCTTTCTTT. Its protein is CASSQSQGRVFGAEAFF. The chain carries TRBV4-1 and TRBJ1-1; D may be TRBD1 (5 bases). Trimming removed 3 bases at V and 6 bases at J, with 23 bases between. The CDR3 runs 17 residues. Germline V gives CDR1 MGHRA, CDR2 YSYEKL.

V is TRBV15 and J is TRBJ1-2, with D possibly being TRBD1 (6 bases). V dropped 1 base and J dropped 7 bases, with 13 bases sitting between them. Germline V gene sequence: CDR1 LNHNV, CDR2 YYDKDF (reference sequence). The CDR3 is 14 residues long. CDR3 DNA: TGTGCCACCAGCAGAGGGACAGCCTCTTCTGGCTACACCTTC. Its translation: CATSRGTASSGYTF.

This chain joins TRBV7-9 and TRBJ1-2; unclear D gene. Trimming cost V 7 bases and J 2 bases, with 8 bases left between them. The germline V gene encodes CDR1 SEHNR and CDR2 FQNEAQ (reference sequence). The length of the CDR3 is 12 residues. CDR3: CASKDNNYGYTF. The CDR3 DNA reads TGTGCCAGCAAAGACAACAACTATGGCTACACCTTC. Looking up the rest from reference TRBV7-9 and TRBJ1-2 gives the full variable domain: DTGVSQNPRHKITKRGQNVTFRCDPISEHNRLYWYRQTLGQGPEFLTYFQNEAQLEKSRLLSDRFSAERPKGSFSTLEIQRTEQGDSAMYLCASKDNNYGYTFGSGTRLTVV.

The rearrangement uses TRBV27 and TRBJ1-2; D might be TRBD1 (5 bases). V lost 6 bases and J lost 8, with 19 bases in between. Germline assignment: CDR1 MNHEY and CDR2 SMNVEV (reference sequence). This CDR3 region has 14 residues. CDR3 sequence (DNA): TGTGCCAGCAGCCTTATTGGGACCCTGAGGGGCTACACCTTC. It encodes CASSLIGTLRGYTF.

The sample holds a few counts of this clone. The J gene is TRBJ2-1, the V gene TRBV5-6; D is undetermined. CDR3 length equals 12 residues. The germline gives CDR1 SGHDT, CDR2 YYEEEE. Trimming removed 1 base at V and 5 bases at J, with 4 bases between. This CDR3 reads CASSLFNNEQFF. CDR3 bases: TGTGCCAGCAGCTTGTTCAACAATGAGCAGTTCTTC.

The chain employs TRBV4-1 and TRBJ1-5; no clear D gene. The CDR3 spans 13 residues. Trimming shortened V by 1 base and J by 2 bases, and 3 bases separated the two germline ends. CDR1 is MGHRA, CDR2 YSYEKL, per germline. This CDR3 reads CASSQGGNQPQHF. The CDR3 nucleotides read TGCGCCAGCAGCCAAGGCGGCAATCAGCCCCAGCATTTT.

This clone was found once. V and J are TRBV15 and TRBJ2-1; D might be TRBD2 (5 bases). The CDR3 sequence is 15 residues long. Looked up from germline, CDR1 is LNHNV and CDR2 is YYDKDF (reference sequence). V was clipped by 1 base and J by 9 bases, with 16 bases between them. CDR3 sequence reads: CATSRAPSLVGEQFF. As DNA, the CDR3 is TGTGCCACCAGCAGAGCGCCCTCACTAGTCGGTGAGCAGTTCTTC. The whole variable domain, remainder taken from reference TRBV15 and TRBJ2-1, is DAMVIQNPRYQVTQFGKPVTLSCSQTLNHNVMYWYQQKSSQAPKLLFHYYDKDFNNEADTPDNFQSRRPNTSFCFLDIRSPGLGDTAMYLCATSRAPSLVGEQFFGPGTRLTVL.

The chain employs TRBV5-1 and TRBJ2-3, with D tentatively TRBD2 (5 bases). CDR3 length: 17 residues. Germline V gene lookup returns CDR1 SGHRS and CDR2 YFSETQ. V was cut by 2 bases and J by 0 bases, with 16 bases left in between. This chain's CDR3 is CASSLTPASPSTDTQYF. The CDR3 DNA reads TGCGCCAGCAGCTTAACCCCCGCTAGCCCGAGCACAGATACGCAGTATTTT. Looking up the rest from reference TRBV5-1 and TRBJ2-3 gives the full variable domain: KAGVTQTPRYLIKTRGQQVTLSCSPISGHRSVSWYQQTPGQGLQFLFEYFSETQRNKGNFPGRFSGRQFSNSRSEMNVSTLELGDSALYLCASSLTPASPSTDTQYFGPGTRLTVL.

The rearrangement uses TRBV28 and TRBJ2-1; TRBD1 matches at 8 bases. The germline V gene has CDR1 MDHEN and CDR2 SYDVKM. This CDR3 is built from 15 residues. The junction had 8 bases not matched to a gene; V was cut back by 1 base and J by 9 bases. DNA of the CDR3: TGTGCCAGCAGTTTATCTTGGAGGACAGGGCCTGAGCAGTTCTTC. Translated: CASSLSWRTGPEQFF.

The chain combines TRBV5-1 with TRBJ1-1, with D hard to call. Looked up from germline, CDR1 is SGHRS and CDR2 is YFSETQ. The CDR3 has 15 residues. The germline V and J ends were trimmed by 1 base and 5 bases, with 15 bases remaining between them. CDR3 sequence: CASSLRSGPFTEAFF. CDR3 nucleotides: TGCGCCAGCAGCTTGCGGTCCGGCCCTTTTACTGAAGCTTTCTTT.

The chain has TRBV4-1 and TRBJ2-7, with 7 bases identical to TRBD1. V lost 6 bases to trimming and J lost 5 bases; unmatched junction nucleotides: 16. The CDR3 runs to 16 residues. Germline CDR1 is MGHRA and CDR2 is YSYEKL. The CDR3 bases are TGCGCCAGCAGTATAGGGGGCACAATTGGCCTCCACGAGCAGTACTTC. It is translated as CASSIGGTIGLHEQYF.

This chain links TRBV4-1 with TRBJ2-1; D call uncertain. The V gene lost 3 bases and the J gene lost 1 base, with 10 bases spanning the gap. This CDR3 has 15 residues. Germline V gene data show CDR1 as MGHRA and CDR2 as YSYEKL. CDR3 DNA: TGCGCCAGCAGCCAGGCGGATATTTCCTACAATGAGCAGTTCTTC. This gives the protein CASSQADISYNEQFF.

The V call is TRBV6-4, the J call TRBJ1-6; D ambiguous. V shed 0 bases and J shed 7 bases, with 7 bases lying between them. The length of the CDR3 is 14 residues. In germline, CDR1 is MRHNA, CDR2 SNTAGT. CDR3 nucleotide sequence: TGTGCCAGCAGTGACTCTATGGGGAATTCACCCCTCCACTTT. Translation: CASSDSMGNSPLHF.

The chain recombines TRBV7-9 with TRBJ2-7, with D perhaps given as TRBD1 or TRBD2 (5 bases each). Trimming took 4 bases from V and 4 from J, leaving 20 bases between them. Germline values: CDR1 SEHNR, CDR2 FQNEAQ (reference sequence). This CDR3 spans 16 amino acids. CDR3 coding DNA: TGTGCCAGCAGCTCCTTAGTTATCAGGGACCATTACGAGCAGTACTTC. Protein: CASSSLVIRDHYEQYF.

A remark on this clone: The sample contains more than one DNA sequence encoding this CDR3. The CDR3 region has the DNA TGTGCCAGCAGCTTAGACGGGGGAACCTACGAGCAGTACTTC. This gives the protein CASSLDGGTYEQYF. The chain combines TRBV11-1 with TRBJ2-7, with a tentative D call TRBD2 (6 bases). CDR1 is SGHAT, CDR2 FQDESV, per germline (reference sequence). This CDR3 spans 14 amino acids. Deletions cut 1 base from V and 2 bases from J, with 9 bases between.